The 32 T cell receptor beta chains reported below all come from one sample, sequenced in a study of T cell clonotyping in hematopoietic cell transplantation. Method: immunoSEQ multiplex PCR; TCRdb's copy keeps in-frame clones and lacks some. Among about 5,700 clones listed, 26% were seen once. Sequences were derived from peripheral blood mononuclear cells, sampled 180 days after allogeneic stem cell transplant. The source is a male patient aged 35-50 years who had an allogeneic stem cell transplant from an unrelated donor, so the T cells may come from the graft donor. Some clones in this sample may be carry-over from other donors' samples.

This clone was counted only a few times. V is TRBV5-8 and J is TRBJ2-7; tentatively, D is TRBD1 (6 bases). The CDR3 covers 13 residues. CDR1 is SGHTS and CDR2 is YDEGEE in the germline V gene. Trimming left V 4 bases short and J 2 bases short, with 10 bases between. The CDR3, as DNA: TGTGCCAGCAGCCGGGGACATACCTACGAGCAGTACTTC. Its protein is CASSRGHTYEQYF.

The chain is built from TRBV30 and TRBJ2-5; D gene unclear. CDR1 and CDR2 (germline): GTSNPN, SVGIG (reference sequence). This CDR3 is 12 amino acids long. Trimming took 3 bases from V and 1 from J, leaving 6 bases between them. CDR3 protein: CAWSQGQETQYF. CDR3 nucleotide sequence: TGTGCCTGGAGCCAAGGCCAAGAGACCCAGTACTTC.

V is TRBV30 and J is TRBJ2-7, with TRBD2 matching 7 bases. V lost 2 bases and J lost 2; bases outside the gene matches: 15. Germline lookup yields CDR1 GTSNPN and CDR2 SVGIG (reference sequence). The CDR3 is 17 residues long. This chain's CDR3 is CAWSPPPRLAATYEQYF. The CDR3 DNA follows: TGTGCCTGGAGTCCACCACCTCGCCTAGCGGCAACCTACGAGCAGTACTTC.

This clone has just a few counts. The V gene is TRBV30, the J gene TRBJ2-2, with TRBD1 identical over 8 bases. The CDR3 covers 16 residues. V was pared by 4 bases and J by 0 bases, with 7 bases of the junction left unmatched. Germline values: CDR1 GTSNPN, CDR2 SVGIG (reference sequence). The CDR3 here is CAWIRGPSPNTGELFF. CDR3 DNA: TGTGCCTGGATCAGGGGGCCTTCGCCGAACACCGGGGAGCTGTTTTTT.

This clone was seen only a few times. The chain combines TRBV28 with TRBJ2-7; weak D call: TRBD1 (6 bases). The V gene's germline CDR1 is MDHEN and CDR2 SYDVKM. Trimming took off 4 bases at V and 11 bases at J, with 12 bases between the two ends. The CDR3 totals 11 residues. The CDR3 spells CASSSTGMEYF. In nucleotides, the CDR3 is TGTGCCAGCAGTTCCACAGGGATGGAGTACTTC.

The rearrangement uses TRBV30 and TRBJ2-2; maybe TRBD2 (6 bases). Germline CDR1 GTSNPN, CDR2 SVGIG (reference sequence). The CDR3 is made up of 12 amino acids. The V gene lost 3 bases and the J gene lost 8 bases, with 10 bases spanning the gap. The DNA for the CDR3 is TGTGCCTGGAGGCGGCGGGGTGGGGAGCTGTTTTTT. It is translated as CAWRRRGGELFF.

The chain couples TRBV9 to TRBJ2-5; perhaps TRBD2 as D (6 bases). CDR1 SGDLS and CDR2 YYNGEE come from the germline V gene. Trimming stripped 3 bases from V and 2 bases from J, with 14 bases between. The CDR3 runs 15 residues. CDR3 sequence reads: CASSAPGTPQETQYF. Written as DNA, the CDR3 is TGTGCCAGCAGCGCCCCGGGGACTCCTCAAGAGACCCAGTACTTC.

The chain combines TRBV25-1 with TRBJ1-5, with D unresolved. Germline V gives CDR1 MGHDK, CDR2 SYGVNS. The CDR3 has 13 residues. V was shortened by 6 bases and J by 0 bases, with 6 bases between the two germline ends. CDR3 coding DNA: TGTGCCAGCAGAGGGAGTAGCAATCAGCCCCAGCATTTT. Translation: CASRGSSNQPQHF.

The chain carries TRBV29-1 and TRBJ1-2, with a weak D call TRBD1 (6 bases). The germline V gene has CDR1 SQVTM and CDR2 ANQGSEA. The CDR3 is 15 residues long. The V end lost 1 base, the J end lost 2 bases, and 14 bases lay between the germline ends. The CDR3 protein is CSVEAQGSRNYGYTF. CDR3 DNA: TGCAGCGTTGAAGCCCAGGGGAGTCGCAACTATGGCTACACCTTC.

This clone showed up just a few times. This chain joins TRBV7-2 and TRBJ1-2, with TRBD1 identical over 9 bases. J lost 8 bases, V lost 1 base, and 2 bases had no gene match. CDR1 is SGHTA and CDR2 is FQGNSA in the germline V gene. The CDR3 contains 13 residues. CDR3 DNA: TGTGCCAGCAGCTTAGTACAGGGGGCGGGCTACACCTTC. Translating gives CASSLVQGAGYTF.

The chain employs TRBV30 and TRBJ2-1; D tentatively reads TRBD1 or TRBD2 (6 bases each). Germline lookup yields CDR1 GTSNPN and CDR2 SVGIG (reference sequence). Trimming shortened V by 0 bases and J by 4 bases, and 10 bases separated the two germline ends. The CDR3 is 14 amino acids. The CDR3 region is CAWSVTRGYNEQFF. The CDR3 DNA sequence: TGTGCCTGGAGTGTGACTAGGGGGTACAATGAGCAGTTCTTC.

This clone was counted a few times. The CDR3 reads CASERDEQFF. The DNA for the CDR3 is TGTGCCAGCGAGAGGGATGAGCAGTTCTTC. This chain joins TRBV28 and TRBJ2-1; maybe TRBD2 (5 bases). Trimming removed 8 bases from V and 8 bases from J, with 7 bases in between. Germline lookup yields CDR1 MDHEN and CDR2 SYDVKM. CDR3 size: 10 residues.

The sample holds a few counts of this clone. CDR3 in DNA: TGTGCCAGCAGTTACTCCCGGACCAATGAGCAGTTCTTC. As protein: CASSYSRTNEQFF. The chain uses TRBV6-5 and TRBJ2-1; D remains ambiguous. The CDR3 has 13 residues. The ends were cut back, 0 bases at V and 6 bases at J, with 6 bases in the middle. Germline CDR1 MNHEY, CDR2 SVGAGI.

This clone showed up just a few times. The rearrangement joins TRBV10-3 to TRBJ1-2; D not resolved. V was trimmed by 10 bases and J by 4 bases, leaving 10 bases between them. Germline values: CDR1 ENHRY, CDR2 SYGVKD. This CDR3 is built from 11 residues. The CDR3 DNA reads TGTGCCACTTCGGTTAGCTATGGCTACACCTTC. Translated: CATSVSYGYTF.

V gene TRBV7-9 combines with J gene TRBJ2-1, with 8 nucleotides matching TRBD2. The CDR3 extends over 15 amino acids. V dropped 5 bases and J dropped 3; count of bases not matched to a gene: 6. The germline V gene encodes CDR1 SEHNR and CDR2 FQNEAQ (reference sequence). The CDR3 DNA follows: TGTGCCAGCAGCCCCGGGACTAGGGTCTACAATGAGCAGTTCTTC. Its protein is CASSPGTRVYNEQFF.

In DNA, the CDR3 is TGTGCCTGGAGTCGGGGGACCGCTGGCGGGGAACTGTTTTTT. Its translation is CAWSRGTAGGELFF. This chain links TRBV30 with TRBJ1-4; possible D gene TRBD1, 5 bases. V was trimmed by 2 bases and J by 12 bases, leaving 19 bases between them. From germline, CDR1 is GTSNPN and CDR2 SVGIG (reference sequence). CDR3 length equals 14 residues. The variable domain in full, completed from reference TRBV30 and TRBJ1-4, reads SQTIHQWPATLVQPVGSPLSLECTVEGTSNPNLYWYRQAAGRGLQLLFYSVGIGQISSEVPQNLSASRPQDRQFILSSKKLLLSDSGFYLCAWSRGTAGGELFFGSGTQLSVL.

This sequence joins TRBV27 and TRBJ2-7; no definite D call. The CDR3 extends over 11 amino acids. Deletions cut 6 bases from V and 2 bases from J, with 5 bases between. Germline loops: CDR1 MNHEY, CDR2 SMNVEV (reference sequence). The CDR3 spells CASSLTYEQYF. DNA of the CDR3: TGTGCCAGCAGCCTCACCTACGAGCAGTACTTC.

The CDR3: CAWSRAGGTYEQYF. CDR3 sequence (DNA): TGTGCCTGGAGTCGGGCGGGGGGGACCTACGAGCAGTACTTC. The chain carries TRBV30 and TRBJ2-7; 9 nucleotides match TRBD2. The germline gives CDR1 GTSNPN, CDR2 SVGIG (reference sequence). CDR3 length: 14 amino acids. The V and J ends lost 2 bases and 2 bases, in that order; junction bases with no gene match: 4.

CDR3 DNA: TGTGCCATCCGGGCAGGGAACACTGAAGCTTTCTTT. Its translation is CAIRAGNTEAFF. The V gene is TRBV28, the J gene TRBJ1-1, with D uncertain. The germline V and J ends were trimmed by 10 bases and 1 base, with 10 bases remaining between them. Germline V gene data show CDR1 as MDHEN and CDR2 as SYDVKM. This CDR3 is 12 amino acids long.

This chain connects TRBV30 to TRBJ2-7; no clear D. The CDR3 is 12 residues long. Germline V gives CDR1 GTSNPN, CDR2 SVGIG (reference sequence). V dropped 4 bases and J dropped 11 bases, with 18 bases sitting between them. Here the CDR3 reads CAWTKPLFKKYF. DNA for the CDR3: TGTGCCTGGACCAAACCCCTCTTCAAGAAGTACTTC.

The V gene is TRBV19, the J gene TRBJ2-5; D is possibly TRBD1 (5 bases). Trimming left V 3 bases short and J 3 bases short, with 11 bases between. Germline V lookup: CDR1 LNHDA, CDR2 SQIVND (reference sequence). The CDR3 totals 14 residues. DNA for the CDR3: TGTGCCAGTAGTATCGACACACAGGAAGAGACCCAGTACTTC. It codes for CASSIDTQEETQYF.

By proportion, this clone is medium-sized. The chain combines TRBV28 with TRBJ1-1; D unresolved. The ends were cut back, 7 bases at V and 1 base at J, with 7 bases in the middle. This CDR3 has 12 residues. CDR1 is MDHEN, CDR2 SYDVKM, per germline. The CDR3 bases are TGTGCCAGCAATCCGGGGAACACTGAAGCTTTCTTT. Protein: CASNPGNTEAFF.

The CDR3 DNA reads as TGCGCCAGCAGCCCTGAGGGGATGGAGACCCAGTACTTC. Amino acid sequence: CASSPEGMETQYF. The chain recombines TRBV4-1 with TRBJ2-5, with D perhaps being TRBD1 or TRBD2 (5 bases each). V gave up 4 bases and J gave up 5 bases, with 11 bases separating them. CDR3 length equals 13 residues. Per the germline V gene, CDR1 is MGHRA and CDR2 is YSYEKL.

This rearrangement joins TRBV7-3 to TRBJ1-1, with no clear D. CDR3 length: 13 amino acids. Germline values: CDR1 SGHTA, CDR2 FQGTGA. The ends were cut back, 1 base at V and 1 base at J, with 4 bases in the middle. For the CDR3, the DNA is TGTGCCAGCAGCTTAATGCAGAACACTGAAGCTTTCTTT. Translation gives CASSLMQNTEAFF.

The gene calls are TRBV7-2 and TRBJ2-3; 12 bases map to TRBD2. The CDR3 has 14 residues. Unmatched junction bases numbered 8, after V lost 5 bases and J lost 11 bases. Germline V gene lookup returns CDR1 SGHTA and CDR2 FQGNSA. The CDR3 DNA reads TGTGCCAGCAGCCGAGGACTAGCGGGGACGATGCAGTATTTT. This encodes CASSRGLAGTMQYF.

This clone was recorded a few times. This chain uses TRBV7-9 with TRBJ2-2; maybe TRBD1 (5 bases). V shed 1 base and J shed 5 bases, with 8 bases lying between them. This CDR3 region has 14 residues. Germline-derived CDR1 and CDR2 are SEHNR and FQNEAQ (reference sequence). CDR3 DNA: TGTGCCAGCAGCTTAGGACAGTCGACCGGGGAGCTGTTTTTT. This codes for CASSLGQSTGELFF.

The genes are TRBV25-1 and TRBJ2-7, with 10 bases lining up with TRBD2. J was trimmed by 2 bases and V by 3 bases; bases with no gene match: 4. The CDR3 is 15 amino acids. Germline assignment: CDR1 MGHDK and CDR2 SYGVNS. This CDR3 is CASSDPSGGAYEQYF. The CDR3 bases are TGTGCCAGCAGTGATCCCAGCGGGGGGGCCTACGAGCAGTACTTC.

This clone has only a few counts. CDR3 in DNA: TGTGCCAGCGAGGGGAGGGGACAGGGGAAAACTGAAGCTTTCTTT. Its protein is CASEGRGQGKTEAFF. The chain has TRBV25-1 and TRBJ1-1; TRBD1 aligns across 10 bases. Germline trimming cut 8 bases from V and 5 bases from J; bases unmatched to any gene: 11. The CDR3 is made up of 15 amino acids. From germline, CDR1 is MGHDK and CDR2 SYGVNS.

This chain joins TRBV30 and TRBJ1-2, with no clear D. The CDR3 loop spans 15 amino acids. Germline-derived CDR1 and CDR2 are GTSNPN and SVGIG (reference sequence). V shed 0 bases and J shed 6 bases, with 17 bases lying between them. CDR3 protein: CAWSVSGKSFDGYTF. As DNA, the CDR3 is TGTGCCTGGAGTGTCTCGGGGAAAAGTTTTGATGGCTACACCTTC.

This clone was seen a handful of times. This chain links TRBV28 with TRBJ1-2, with 10 bases fitting TRBD1. CDR1 and CDR2 from the germline V gene are MDHEN and SYDVKM. This CDR3 is built from 15 residues. After removal of 2 bases from V and 8 bases from J, the junction contained 8 bases not matched to a gene. DNA for the CDR3: TGTGCCAGCAGTTTAGTTCCCCGGACAGGGGGAGGCTACACCTTC. This sequence encodes CASSLVPRTGGGYTF.

This clone was picked up a small number of times. The J gene is TRBJ2-2, the V gene TRBV7-2; 13 bases line up with TRBD2. Germline trimming cut 5 bases from V and 7 bases from J; bases unmatched to any gene: 7. Germline CDR1 and CDR2: SGHTA and FQGNSA. The CDR3 loop spans 16 amino acids. CDR3 sequence: CASSPRLAGGGGELFF. CDR3 nucleotides: TGTGCCAGCAGCCCTCGACTAGCGGGAGGTGGCGGGGAGCTGTTTTTT.

In this sample, this clone turned up a few times. This chain links TRBV30 with TRBJ1-5, with D uncertain. The CDR3 extends over 13 amino acids. Germline lookup yields CDR1 GTSNPN and CDR2 SVGIG (reference sequence). V was clipped by 0 bases and J by 4 bases, with 7 bases between them. The CDR3 reads CAWSVGRNQPQHF. The CDR3 coding sequence is TGTGCCTGGAGTGTCGGCAGAAATCAGCCCCAGCATTTT.